One T cell receptor beta chain is described in this entry. The T cells that were sequenced for TCR beta were CD8+ and CD4+ cells from blood. RNA amounts of about 0.5 to 1 ug underwent reverse transcription with random hexamers. The TCR beta CDR3 was amplified by immunoSEQ multiplex PCR across 54 Vbeta, 13 Jbeta. TCRdb ran MiXCR on the immunoSEQ multiplex PCR reads and lists one entry per CDR3 protein. Among approximately 53,000 distinct CDR3 sequences, roughly 93% were seen once, and the ten largest hold 0.4% to 0.55%. The CDR3 has 13 residues. Germline CDR1 reads MGHRA; CDR2 reads YSYEKL. The V and J ends lost 3 bases and 10 bases respectively, with 15 bases between them. The data belong to a study of CD8 T cells in Susac syndrome.

The sequence derives from a human donor with multiple sclerosis. The V gene is TRBV4-1, the J gene TRBJ1-1; weak D call: TRBD1 (5 bases). Sequenced sample: CD8+ T cells from PBMCs. The CDR3 coding sequence is TGCGCCAGCAGCCACCGGGACGGTGGTATAGCTTTCTTT. Translated: CASSHRDGGIAFF.